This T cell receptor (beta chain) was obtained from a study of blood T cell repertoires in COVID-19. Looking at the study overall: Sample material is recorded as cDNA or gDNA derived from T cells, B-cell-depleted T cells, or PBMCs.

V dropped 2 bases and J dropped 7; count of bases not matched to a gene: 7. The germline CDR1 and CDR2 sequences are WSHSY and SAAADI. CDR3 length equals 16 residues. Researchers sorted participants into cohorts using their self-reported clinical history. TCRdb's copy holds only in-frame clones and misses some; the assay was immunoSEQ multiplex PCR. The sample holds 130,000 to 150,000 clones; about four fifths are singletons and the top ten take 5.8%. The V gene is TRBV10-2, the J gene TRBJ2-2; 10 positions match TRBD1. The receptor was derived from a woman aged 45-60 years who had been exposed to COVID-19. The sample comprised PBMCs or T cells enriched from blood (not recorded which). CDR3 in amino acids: CASSEDRGRMIGELFF. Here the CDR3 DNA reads TGCGCCAGCAGTGAGGACAGGGGGCGAATGATCGGGGAGCTGTTTTTT.